Shown below are 16 T cell receptor beta chains from a single sample sequenced in a study of CD8 T cells in ankylosing spondylitis. Broader study findings: One TCR beta motif, made up of 7 or 8 highly homologous variants, appeared characteristic of ankylosing spondylitis blood.

Their antigens remain unidentified. TCRdb reprocessed the 5' RACE reads via MiXCR and lists one record per CDR3 protein. Here the sample spans hundreds of thousands of distinct CDR3 sequences, 12% being singletons. Material: blood, either unsorted or a sorted T cell fraction (not recorded which). The receptors here all came from a male donor with ankylosing spondylitis.

The table lists this clonotype with a few counts. V and J are TRBV12-3 or TRBV12-4 and TRBJ1-5, with D tentatively TRBD1 (6 bases). V lost 2 bases and J lost 3, with 14 bases in between. The CDR3 contains 16 residues. CDR3 nucleotide sequence: TGTGCCAGCAGTTTATTGGCGGGGGCCCTCAATCAGCCCCAGCATTTT. The encoded protein is CASSLLAGALNQPQHF.

The chain recombines TRBV7-2 with TRBJ2-5; 9 bases match TRBD2. The ends lost 2 bases at V and 3 bases at J; junction bases unmatched: 4. Germline V gene sequence: CDR1 SGHTA, CDR2 FQGNSA. The CDR3 length is 15 residues. CDR3 residues: CASSLPVAGEETQYF. For the CDR3, the DNA is TGTGCCAGCAGCTTACCTGTAGCGGGAGAAGAGACCCAGTACTTC.

V gene TRBV19 combines with J gene TRBJ1-5; 8 positions agree with TRBD1. Germline V gene sequence: CDR1 LNHDA, CDR2 SQIVND (reference sequence). CDR3 size: 18 residues. V lost 9 bases to trimming and J lost 0 bases; unmatched junction nucleotides: 16. CDR3 in amino acids: CASIGDRRSFYSNQPQHF. Written as DNA, the CDR3 is TGTGCCAGCATCGGGGACAGGCGATCTTTTTATAGCAATCAGCCCCAGCATTTT.

This clonotype was counted only a few times. The chain is built from TRBV12-3 or TRBV12-4 and TRBJ2-5; 12 bases agree with TRBD1. The CDR3 is 15 residues long. V shed 6 bases, J shed 5 bases, and the junction held 7 bases outside the gene matches. In DNA, the CDR3 is TGTGCCAGCAGCCCCGGGACAGGGGGCGGGGAGACCCAGTACTTC. This translates into CASSPGTGGGETQYF.

This clonotype was observed many times. The CDR3 nucleotides read TGTGCCATCACCCCCGGGACAGGCTCCGGTTACGAGCAGTACTTC. Its protein is CAITPGTGSGYEQYF. The chain links TRBV10-3 to TRBJ2-7; TRBD1 matches 8 bases. CDR1 is ENHRY, CDR2 SYGVKD, per germline. The ends lost 7 bases at V and 4 bases at J; junction bases unmatched: 12. The CDR3 has 15 amino acids.

This clonotype was seen many times. The genes are TRBV7-8 and TRBJ2-7, with 9 bases that match TRBD2. This CDR3 comprises 18 residues. Germline loops: CDR1 SGHVS, CDR2 FQNEAQ. J gave up 4 bases and V 5 bases, and 18 bases lay outside the gene matches. The CDR3, as DNA: TGTGCCAGCAGCCCAGGGGTAGCGGGAGTACTAAAAACTTACGAGCAGTACTTC. This translates into CASSPGVAGVLKTYEQYF. Full variable domain (missing parts from reference TRBV7-8 and TRBJ2-7): GAGVSQSPRYKVAKRGQDVALRCDPISGHVSLFWYQQALGQGPEFLTYFQNEAQLDKSGLPSDRFFAERPEGSVSTLKIQRTQQEDSAVYLCASSPGVAGVLKTYEQYFGPGTRLTVT.

The chain recombines TRBV20-1 with TRBJ2-2; perhaps TRBD2 as D (6 bases). The germline CDR1 and CDR2 sequences are DFQATT and SNEGSKA (reference sequence). V lost 3 bases and J 3 bases, leaving 11 bases between the germline ends. The CDR3 extends over 14 amino acids. The CDR3 sequence: CSASRGSYTGELFF. The CDR3 DNA reads as TGCAGTGCTAGTCGGGGGAGCTACACCGGGGAGCTGTTTTTT.

The chain uses TRBV29-1 and TRBJ2-3, with D tentatively TRBD2 (5 bases). Trimming removed 3 bases from V and 6 bases from J, with 13 bases in between. In germline, CDR1 is SQVTM, CDR2 ANQGSEA. The CDR3 spans 13 residues. CDR3 bases: TGCAGCGTTGACGAGGGAGTACCGGATACGCAGTATTTT. This gives the protein CSVDEGVPDTQYF.

The sample holds a few counts of this clonotype. The chain carries TRBV29-1 and TRBJ2-6; D is uncertain. The CDR3 extends over 13 amino acids. Germline assignment: CDR1 SQVTM and CDR2 ANQGSEA. The V end was cut by 3 bases, the J end by 0 bases, with 3 bases between. As DNA, the CDR3 is TGCAGCGTTGACAGCTCTGGGGCCAACGTCCTGACTTTC. Translated: CSVDSSGANVLTF.

The chain carries TRBV5-6 and TRBJ2-5, with D possibly being TRBD1 or TRBD2 (5 bases each). Trimming pared 3 bases from V and 9 bases from J, leaving 12 bases between. The CDR3 is 12 residues long. CDR1 and CDR2 (germline): SGHDT, YYEEEE. The CDR3 bases are TGTGCCAGCAGCTCCGGGGCCCGGGCCCAGTACTTC. Translation: CASSSGARAQYF. Based on the CDR3 plus reference TRBV5-6 and TRBJ2-5, the full variable domain is DAGVTQSPTHLIKTRGQQVTLRCSPKSGHDTVSWYQQALGQGPQFIFQYYEEEERQRGNFPDRFSGHQFPNYSSELNVNALLLGDSALYLCASSSGARAQYFGPGTRLLVL.

This clonotype was detected ten times or more. Its ends do not fully match the called genes, so a read error is possible. The chain combines TRBV5-1 with TRBJ1-4; 8 bases map to TRBD1. Germline-derived CDR1 and CDR2 are SGHRS and YFSETQ. CDR3 length: 14 residues. The CDR3 region is CASSSGGAGEKLFF. For the CDR3, the DNA is TGTGCCAGCAGCTCAGGGGGCGCGGGTGAAAAACTGTTTTTT.

The chain uses TRBV5-1 and TRBJ2-5; D may be TRBD1 (6 bases). V was cut by 4 bases and J by 5 bases, with 15 bases left in between. Germline V CDR1 and CDR2: SGHRS, YFSETQ. CDR3 length equals 14 residues. CDR3 residues: CASSLTGFSETQYF. DNA for the CDR3: TGCGCCAGCAGCCTCACAGGGTTTTCGGAGACCCAGTACTTC.

This clonotype occurred many times. V usage is TRBV29-1 and J usage is TRBJ2-2, with a possible D match to TRBD1 (6 bases). The CDR3 is 15 residues long. V was shortened by 4 bases and J by 1 base, with 13 bases between the two germline ends. Germline-derived CDR1 and CDR2 are SQVTM and ANQGSEA. The DNA of the CDR3 is TGCAGCGTTGGATCCGACAGGAGGAACACCGGGGAGCTGTTTTTT. Translated, it gives CSVGSDRRNTGELFF.

The chain couples TRBV20-1 to TRBJ2-7, with 8 bases matching TRBD2. This CDR3 comprises 12 residues. V shed 2 bases and J 7 bases; nucleotides not matched to a gene: 4. Germline assignment: CDR1 DFQATT and CDR2 SNEGSKA (reference sequence). CDR3 bases: TGCAGTGCTAGAACGGGAGGGGGTGAGCAGTACTTC. Its translation is CSARTGGGEQYF.

This clonotype was seen at least ten times. The V gene is TRBV5-1, the J gene TRBJ1-3; D is perhaps TRBD1 (5 bases). V was trimmed by 6 bases and J by 7 bases, leaving 20 bases between them. This CDR3 comprises 15 residues. Germline V gene data show CDR1 as SGHRS and CDR2 as YFSETQ. The CDR3 reads CASKPGGPRGNTIYF. In DNA, the CDR3 is TGCGCCAGCAAGCCCGGGGGACCCCGAGGGAACACCATATATTTT.

This chain uses TRBV12-3 or TRBV12-4 with TRBJ1-4, with D perhaps matching TRBD1 (5 bases). This CDR3 contains 15 residues. V gave up 6 bases and J gave up 6 bases, with 17 bases separating them. Here the CDR3 reads CASSTGARRDEKLFF. CDR3 nucleotides: TGTGCCAGCAGCACCGGGGCCCGACGGGATGAAAAACTGTTTTTT.